This section outlines one T cell receptor beta chain sequence together with its context. RNA totalling about 0.45 to 1 ug underwent reverse transcription with random hexamers. From the immunoSEQ multiplex PCR reads, TCRdb called clonotypes with MiXCR, one entry per CDR3 protein. The table lists 56,000 or so distinct CDR3 sequences, just under 95% of them singletons, with 0.75% in the top ten. V lost 4 bases to trimming and J lost 3 bases, with 18 bases between them. Germline V gives CDR1 DFQATT, CDR2 SNEGSKA (reference sequence). The CDR3 runs to 16 residues. The sample belongs to a study of CD8 T cells in Susac syndrome.

The rearrangement uses TRBV20-1 and TRBJ1-4; perhaps TRBD1 as D (5 bases). Material for sequencing was CD8+ T cells from PBMCs. This receptor was obtained from a human donor with Susac syndrome. This CDR3 is CSATGHGGGSNEKLFF. The CDR3 bases are TGCAGTGCTACCGGACACGGAGGTGGTTCTAATGAAAAACTGTTTTTT.